This T cell receptor (beta chain) is drawn from a study of OX40 agonist ivuxolimab in advanced cancers. About the research overall: Those enrolled were 70% to 85% male, with a mean age of about 66 years and ages from roughly 23 to 80.

Method: immunoSEQ multiplex PCR; TCRdb's copy keeps in-frame clones and lacks some. The sample consists of more than 50,000 clones, 84% of them appearing once. Trimming removed 6 bases from V and 6 bases from J, with 15 bases in between. The germline V gene has CDR1 SQVTM and CDR2 ANQGSEA. The CDR3 runs 13 residues. Remarks on this clone: Its matching antigen is unknown.

Study outcomes and limitations: Normalized expansion of T-cell clones was also low for some nonresponders.

This specimen was CD4+ or CD8+ T cells sorted from blood, taken in a trial of the OX40 agonist ivuxolimab. The V and J genes are TRBV29-1 and TRBJ1-5; D gene uncertain. The receptor comes from an adult with an advanced solid tumor such as melanoma, head and neck, liver or kidney cancer. This CDR3 is CSVGELGFQPQHF. CDR3 bases: TGCAGCGTGGGTGAACTGGGTTTTCAGCCCCAGCATTTT.